This T cell receptor beta chain was retrieved from a study of cytomegalovirus exposure and HLA in healthy donors. Study observations and caveats: Overall, approximately 180 TCR beta chains were annotated as cytomegalovirus-associated. A missense variant in DCLRE1C was later tied to TCR beta V- and J-gene trimming.

60 Vbeta and 13 Jbeta primers were used in PCR. Assay: immunoSEQ multiplex PCR; the TCRdb copy retains only in-frame clones and omits some. The sample lists under 200,000 clones, about three quarters occurring once. A note on this clone: Its antigen is unidentified.

The J segment lost 2 bases and the V segment lost 9 bases, leaving 11 bases of the junction unmatched. CDR1 and CDR2 (germline): MDHEN, SYDVKM. The CDR3 is 16 amino acids. The chain joins TRBV28 to TRBJ2-3; 10 bases match TRBD2. The specimen sequenced was PBMCs. The source is a female donor in good health and CMV-seronegative. For the CDR3, the DNA is TGTGCCAGTGGACTAGCGGAAGTTATTCCCACAGATACGCAGTATTTT. Amino acids: CASGLAEVIPTDTQYF. Filled out from reference TRBV28 and TRBJ2-3, the complete variable domain reads DVKVTQSSRYLVKRTGEKVFLECVQDMDHENMFWYRQDPGLGLRLIYFSYDVKMKEKGDIPEGYSVSREKKERFSLILESASTNQTSMYLCASGLAEVIPTDTQYFGPGTRLTVL.